The clone carrying this T cell receptor (beta chain) turned up a few times. This entry belongs to a study of T cells after yellow fever vaccination. The ends were cut back, 7 bases at V and 1 base at J, with 8 bases in the middle. The CDR3 sequence is 11 residues long. Germline CDR1 reads SQVTM; CDR2 reads ANQGSEA. MiXCR, run by TCRdb on the 5' RACE reads, gives a single entry per CDR3 protein. The sample has more than 80,000 distinct CDR3 sequences; roughly 6% are singletons. This receptor was taken from a man aged 18 to 29 who received the YFV17D yellow fever vaccine. V is TRBV29-1 and J is TRBJ2-7, with no clear D. The specimen was CD8+ T cells sorted from PBMCs, collected 10 days after the yellow fever booster vaccination. The CDR3 coding sequence is TGCAGCGCCCTGTCGTCCTACGAGCAGTACTTC. It translates to CSALSSYEQYF.